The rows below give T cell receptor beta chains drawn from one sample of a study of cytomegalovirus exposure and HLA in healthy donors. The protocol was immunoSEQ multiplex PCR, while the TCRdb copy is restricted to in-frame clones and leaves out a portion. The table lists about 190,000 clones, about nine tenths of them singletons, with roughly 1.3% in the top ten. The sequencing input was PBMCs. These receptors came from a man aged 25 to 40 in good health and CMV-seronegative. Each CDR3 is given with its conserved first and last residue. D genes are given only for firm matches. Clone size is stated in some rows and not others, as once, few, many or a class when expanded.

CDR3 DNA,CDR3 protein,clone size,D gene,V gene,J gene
TGTGCCAGCTCACCCTCGGGAGGAAGATTGTACGAGCAGTACTTC,CASSPSGGRLYEQYF,-,TRBD2,TRBV18,TRBJ2-7
TGTGCCAGCTCACCACCCGGCGGGGGGGAGGTTCAGTACTTC,CASSPPGGGEVQYF,-,TRBD2,TRBV18,TRBJ2-4
TGCGCCAGCCACGAGGTTAACACTGAAGCTTTCTTT,CASHEVNTEAFF,few,-,TRBV5-1,TRBJ1-1
TGTGCCAGCAGTTACGCACAGGGGACCGGGGAGCTGTTTTTT,CASSYAQGTGELFF,-,TRBD1,TRBV6-6,TRBJ2-2
TGCAGCGTTGAAGAAAACAGGGGAGGCACCGGGGAGCTGTTTTTT,CSVEENRGGTGELFF,-,-,TRBV29-1,TRBJ2-2
TGTGCCAGTAGTATAGGGCAGGGGAATCAGCCCCAGCATTTT,CASSIGQGNQPQHF,-,-,TRBV19,TRBJ1-5
TGTGCCAGCAGCCCCGGGACTAGCGGGAACGACGAGCAGTACTTC,CASSPGTSGNDEQYF,-,TRBD2,TRBV7-9,TRBJ2-7
TGTGCCAGCAGGAACCTCGAGGCGAACACTGAAGCTTTCTTT,CASRNLEANTEAFF,-,-,TRBV6-5,TRBJ1-1
TGCGCCAGCAGCCCTCCCCTTGAAGCCAATGAGCAGTTCTTC,CASSPPLEANEQFF,-,-,TRBV4-1,TRBJ2-1
TGTGCCAGCAGCTTAGCCGGTTCGGGATATAGAGGCAATCAGCCCCAGCATTTT,CASSLAGSGYRGNQPQHF,-,-,TRBV7-2,TRBJ1-5
TGTGCCGTTGGAGGAGGCACAGATACGCAGTATTTT,CAVGGGTDTQYF,-,-,TRBV7-9,TRBJ2-3
TGTGCCTGGAGTGTAGGGGACAGAAACAGTCAGTACTTC,CAWSVGDRNSQYF,-,TRBD1,TRBV30,TRBJ2-4
TGTGCCGGCAGTTTAGTGGGGGGGTCCTCCAATGAGCAGTTCTTC,CAGSLVGGSSNEQFF,-,TRBD2,TRBV28,TRBJ2-1
TGTGCCAGCGGGCCGACCTCTGGAAACACCATATATTTT,CASGPTSGNTIYF,-,-,TRBV11-2,TRBJ1-3
TGTGCCACCAGTAGACAGGGTAGGGGCTACGAGCAGTACTTC,CATSRQGRGYEQYF,few,TRBD1,TRBV15,TRBJ2-7
TGCGCCAGCAGCCCTGGTGGGGCCAACGGCCTGACTTTC,CASSPGGANGLTF,-,-,TRBV5-1,TRBJ2-6
TGTGCCAGCAGCTTGCGCGGGGTATACGAGCAGTACTTC,CASSLRGVYEQYF,once,-,TRBV13,TRBJ2-7
TGTGCCAGCAGCCTCAGGGCGAGCTCCTACAATGAGCAGTTCTTC,CASSLRASSYNEQFF,-,-,TRBV7-2,TRBJ2-1
TGTGCCAGCAGCGTAGGGGGAGGAATTAACTCCTACGAGCAGTACTTC,CASSVGGGINSYEQYF,-,-,TRBV9,TRBJ2-7
TGTGCCAGCAGTTACCGACAGGGGACATACAATGAGCAGTTCTTC,CASSYRQGTYNEQFF,-,TRBD1,TRBV6-5,TRBJ2-1
TGTGCCAGCAGCTCTGGACTAGCGGGGGGCCTGGGGGAGCAGTACTTC,CASSSGLAGGLGEQYF,-,TRBD2,TRBV7-9,TRBJ2-7
TGTGCCAGCAGCGCCGGAGGTGCGCCGACTGGGTATGGGGAGACCCAGTACTTC,CASSAGGAPTGYGETQYF,once,-,TRBV9,TRBJ2-5
TGCGCCAGTTTGATACTAGCGGGAGACTACTACGAGCAGTACTTC,CASLILAGDYYEQYF,-,TRBD2,TRBV4-1,TRBJ2-7
TGTGCCAGCAGGGACGGCGGGCCAAATGAAAAACTGTTTTTT,CASRDGGPNEKLFF,few,-,TRBV6-6,TRBJ1-4